What follows are 21 T cell receptor beta chains derived from one specimen sequenced in a study of T cell repertoires in cytomegalovirus infection. Each CDR3 protein gets one entry after TCRdb re-called the reads with MiXCR. The sample contains about 150,000 distinct CDR3 sequences, 30% to 40% of which appear only once. No antigen has been assigned to these receptors. The sequences come from CD8+ T cells from cultured PBMCs, collected from culture after CMV antigen stimulation. Every receptor here comes from a human donor in good health (CMV status not recorded). Some clones in this sample may be carry-over from other donors' samples.

The chain carries TRBV12-3 or TRBV12-4 and TRBJ1-5; D not certain. This CDR3 spans 17 amino acids. Trimming left V 4 bases short and J 0 bases short, with 16 bases between. The CDR3 protein is CASSYGIWVDSNQPQHF. CDR3 nucleotide sequence: TGTGCCAGCAGTTATGGAATTTGGGTCGATAGCAATCAGCCCCAGCATTTT.

The chain couples TRBV12-3 or TRBV12-4 to TRBJ2-3; no firm D call. The CDR3 extends over 15 amino acids. Trimming took off 3 bases at V and 3 bases at J, with 13 bases between the two ends. The CDR3: CASSFAAPWTDTQYF. The CDR3 nucleotides are TGTGCCAGCAGTTTCGCCGCTCCCTGGACAGATACGCAGTATTTT.

The chain recombines TRBV7-6 with TRBJ1-4, with D perhaps TRBD1 (5 bases). Deletions cut 0 bases from V and 6 bases from J, with 11 bases between. CDR1 is SGHVS and CDR2 is FNYEAQ in the germline V gene. This CDR3 contains 15 residues. The CDR3 DNA reads as TGTGCCAGCAGCTTAGCTGTGGCGGGGGATGAAAAACTGTTTTTT. Amino acids: CASSLAVAGDEKLFF.

The chain carries TRBV19 and TRBJ2-1; possible D gene TRBD1, 5 bases. The V gene lost 3 bases and the J gene lost 6 bases, with 15 bases spanning the gap. The CDR3 is 15 amino acids. CDR1 LNHDA and CDR2 SQIVND come from the germline V gene (reference sequence). The CDR3 sequence: CASSIEWGSGNEQFF. The CDR3 region has the DNA TGTGCCAGTAGTATCGAATGGGGCTCTGGCAATGAGCAGTTCTTC.

The rearrangement links TRBV27 to TRBJ1-1; 9 nucleotides align to TRBD1. The junction had 7 bases not matched to a gene; V was cut back by 5 bases and J by 3 bases. This CDR3 region has 15 residues. Germline-derived CDR1 and CDR2 are MNHEY and SMNVEV (reference sequence). The CDR3 sequence: CASSPLRDRDTEAFF. Written as DNA, the CDR3 is TGTGCCAGCAGTCCACTCCGGGACAGGGACACTGAAGCTTTCTTT.

The rearrangement links TRBV9 to TRBJ2-3, with unresolved D. This CDR3 comprises 14 residues. Germline CDR1 SGDLS, CDR2 YYNGEE. The V end was cut by 3 bases, the J end by 6 bases, with 14 bases between. The CDR3 loop reads CASSATPTTDTQYF. The CDR3 DNA reads TGTGCCAGCAGCGCGACCCCTACCACGGATACGCAGTATTTT.

The V gene is TRBV12-3 or TRBV12-4, the J gene TRBJ2-7; D is unresolved. V was clipped by 5 bases and J by 0 bases, with 11 bases between them. The CDR3 totals 14 residues. This CDR3 reads CASSLDGSSYEQYF. The CDR3 DNA sequence: TGTGCCAGCAGTCTGGACGGAAGCTCCTACGAGCAGTACTTC.

This chain joins TRBV12-3 or TRBV12-4 and TRBJ1-5, with unresolved D. V lost 2 bases to trimming and J lost 0 bases, with 8 bases between them. The CDR3 runs to 15 residues. CDR3 in amino acids: CASSLNPHSNQPQHF. The CDR3 coding sequence is TGTGCCAGCAGTTTAAACCCCCATAGCAATCAGCCCCAGCATTTT.

This clonotype occurred a few times. The chain recombines TRBV11-3 with TRBJ2-6, with 7 bases identical to TRBD2. The V gene end was trimmed by 3 bases and the J gene end by 2 bases; junction bases not matched to a gene: 1. The CDR3 runs 15 residues. CDR1 is SGHNT and CDR2 is YENEEA in the germline V gene. The CDR3 protein is CASSLGGTGANVLTF. The DNA for the CDR3 is TGTGCCAGCAGCTTGGGGGGGACTGGGGCCAACGTCCTGACTTTC.

This clonotype was counted a few times. This sequence joins TRBV7-2 and TRBJ1-5, with TRBD1 as a possible D gene (5 bases). The ends were cut back, 7 bases at V and 6 bases at J, with 19 bases in the middle. This CDR3 region has 15 residues. Germline V gene lookup returns CDR1 SGHTA and CDR2 FQGNSA. CDR3: CASTLSRGTGQPQHF. The CDR3 nucleotides are TGTGCCAGCACCCTTAGTAGGGGAACGGGTCAGCCCCAGCATTTT.

The chain combines TRBV4-1 with TRBJ1-1, with TRBD1 as a possible D gene (5 bases). With 1 base removed from V and 0 bases from J, the gap between germline ends came to 12 bases. Germline V gene data show CDR1 as MGHRA and CDR2 as YSYEKL. The CDR3 is 16 residues long. The CDR3 loop reads CASSQGVRVMNTEAFF. CDR3 in DNA: TGCGCCAGCAGCCAAGGTGTCAGGGTCATGAACACTGAAGCTTTCTTT.

The table lists this clonotype with a few counts. The chain uses TRBV7-9 and TRBJ1-2; D might be TRBD1 (6 bases). The ends were cut back, 1 base at V and 4 bases at J, with 16 bases in the middle. Germline V CDR1 and CDR2: SEHNR, FQNEAQ (reference sequence). There are 16 residues in the CDR3. CDR3 bases: TGTGCCAGCAGCTTAGGATCTGCAGGGGAGATCTATGGCTACACCTTC. It yields the protein CASSLGSAGEIYGYTF.

The V and J genes are TRBV2 and TRBJ2-3; D is undetermined. Trimming shortened V by 7 bases and J by 5 bases, and 10 bases separated the two germline ends. From germline, CDR1 is SNHLY and CDR2 FYNNEI. The CDR3 is made up of 12 amino acids. CDR3 loop: CASKVPEDTQYF. In DNA form, the CDR3 reads TGTGCCAGCAAAGTCCCGGAAGATACGCAGTATTTT.

This clonotype occurred many times. This chain links TRBV19 with TRBJ2-1; 8 nucleotides align to TRBD2. Germline V gives CDR1 LNHDA, CDR2 SQIVND (reference sequence). V was clipped by 3 bases and J by 8 bases; unmatched bases: 6. The CDR3 sequence is 14 residues long. The CDR3 region is CASSIRGGLDEQFF. CDR3 DNA: TGTGCCAGTAGTATCCGGGGGGGCCTCGATGAGCAGTTCTTC.

The sample holds a few counts of this clonotype. The chain is built from TRBV9 and TRBJ1-5, with a tentative D call TRBD1 (5 bases). This CDR3 region has 15 residues. The germline gives CDR1 SGDLS, CDR2 YYNGEE. V lost 3 bases to trimming and J lost 7 bases, with 17 bases between them. The CDR3 here is CASSASGGNGQPQHF. The CDR3, as DNA: TGTGCCAGCAGCGCAAGCGGGGGTAACGGGCAGCCCCAGCATTTT.

This clonotype appeared a few times. The chain links TRBV28 to TRBJ1-5; 8 nucleotides line up with TRBD1. The junction had 6 bases not matched to a gene; V was cut back by 5 bases and J by 0 bases. The germline V gene encodes CDR1 MDHEN and CDR2 SYDVKM. CDR3 length equals 16 residues. This CDR3 is CASSRRQGYSNQPQHF. The CDR3 coding sequence is TGTGCCAGCAGTAGACGACAGGGGTATAGCAATCAGCCCCAGCATTTT.

This clonotype was seen a few times. The chain joins TRBV7-9 to TRBJ1-1; possible D gene TRBD1, 5 bases. V was pared by 10 bases and J by 2 bases, with 11 bases between. The CDR3 is 12 amino acids. Per germline, CDR1 SEHNR and CDR2 FQNEAQ (reference sequence). This chain's CDR3 is CATEGVNTEAFF. DNA of the CDR3: TGTGCCACCGAAGGGGTTAACACTGAAGCTTTCTTT.

The V and J genes are TRBV9 and TRBJ2-1, with D maybe TRBD1 (6 bases). The CDR3 totals 16 residues. Trimming stripped 3 bases from V and 0 bases from J, with 13 bases between. Germline V CDR1 and CDR2: SGDLS, YYNGEE. The CDR3 bases are TGTGCCAGCAGCGCCGCCCGGGACAACTCCTACAATGAGCAGTTCTTC. Its protein is CASSAARDNSYNEQFF.

The J gene is TRBJ2-7, the V gene TRBV2; 7 bases align to TRBD1. There are 11 residues in the CDR3. Germline trimming cut 8 bases from V and 6 bases from J; bases unmatched to any gene: 4. Germline V lookup: CDR1 SNHLY, CDR2 FYNNEI. CDR3 loop: CASGQVPEQYF. The CDR3 DNA follows: TGTGCCAGCGGACAGGTACCCGAGCAGTACTTC.

This clonotype has a handful of counts. The V gene is TRBV6-1, the J gene TRBJ1-5, with D hard to call. The CDR3 covers 17 residues. Germline CDR1 reads MNHNS; CDR2 reads SASEGT. Trimming left V 3 bases short and J 0 bases short, with 15 bases between. The CDR3 coding sequence is TGTGCCAGCAGTGAGTGGGGTTCAAGATATAGCAATCAGCCCCAGCATTTT. Protein product: CASSEWGSRYSNQPQHF.

In nucleotides, the CDR3 is TGTGCCAGTCTCCAAAGGGGGCCAGGGTTACCCTACGAGCAGTACTTC. Translation gives CASLQRGPGLPYEQYF. The rearrangement links TRBV19 to TRBJ2-7, with TRBD1 identical over 7 bases. The CDR3 sequence is 16 residues long. V lost 8 bases to trimming and J lost 2 bases; unmatched junction nucleotides: 15. Germline loops: CDR1 LNHDA, CDR2 SQIVND (reference sequence).